Below, 11 T cell receptor beta chains from the same sample are listed, as sequenced in a study of cytomegalovirus exposure and HLA in healthy donors. Primers included in the PCR were 60 Vbeta and 13 Jbeta primers. The data were produced by immunoSEQ multiplex PCR, yet TCRdb's version contains in-frame clones alone and is incomplete. The profile shows around 150,000 clones, more than 70% of them singletons. The sample comprised PBMCs. The receptors stem from a man over 45 in good health and CMV-seronegative.

The genes are TRBV6-5 and TRBJ1-4; 7 bases map to TRBD1. This CDR3 region has 15 residues. V was clipped by 4 bases and J by 3 bases; unmatched bases: 5. Per germline, CDR1 MNHEY and CDR2 SVGAGI. The CDR3, as DNA: TGTGCCAGCAGTTCCAGACAGGGATCTAATGAAAAACTGTTTTTT. Protein: CASSSRQGSNEKLFF.

The rearrangement joins TRBV19 to TRBJ1-4; TRBD1 matches 8 bases. Germline V gene data show CDR1 as LNHDA and CDR2 as SQIVND (reference sequence). The CDR3 has 14 residues. J gave up 5 bases and V 6 bases, and 5 bases lay outside the gene matches. As DNA, the CDR3 is TGTGCCAGTAGACACGCAGGGGGCAATGAAAAACTGTTTTTT. As protein: CASRHAGGNEKLFF.

The genes are TRBV6-5 and TRBJ1-1; TRBD1 agrees at 8 bases. Germline V gene sequence: CDR1 MNHEY, CDR2 SVGAGI. V lost 4 bases, J lost 1 base, and 2 bases stayed unmatched. This CDR3 contains 14 residues. The chain's CDR3 is CASSWGQANTEAFF. CDR3 coding DNA: TGTGCCAGCAGTTGGGGACAGGCGAACACTGAAGCTTTCTTT.

The count of this clone is one. The rearrangement joins TRBV5-1 to TRBJ2-1; D is possibly TRBD2 (5 bases). CDR1 is SGHRS and CDR2 is YFSETQ in the germline V gene. The V end lost 4 bases, the J end lost 0 bases, and 11 bases lay between the germline ends. CDR3 size: 15 residues. CDR3 sequence (DNA): TGCGCCAGCAGCCGAGGGCGAAGCTCCTACAATGAGCAGTTCTTC. Translated, it gives CASSRGRSSYNEQFF.

This chain links TRBV30 with TRBJ1-3; D perhaps matches TRBD1 (5 bases). CDR1 and CDR2 from the germline V gene are GTSNPN and SVGIG (reference sequence). Trimming stripped 1 base from V and 4 bases from J, with 17 bases between. The CDR3 has 16 amino acids. CDR3 amino acids: CAWSAYDSRRGNTIYF. The CDR3 DNA reads as TGTGCCTGGAGTGCTTATGACAGCCGTCGGGGAAACACCATATATTTT.

A single count supports this clone. J is TRBJ2-7 and V is TRBV7-8; 7 bases map to TRBD1. The CDR3 is 14 amino acids. The germline V gene encodes CDR1 SGHVS and CDR2 FQNEAQ. J lost 2 bases, V lost 5 bases, and 6 bases had no gene match. CDR3 DNA: TGTGCCAGCAGCGGACGACAGGGTCCCTACGAGCAGTACTTC. Its translation is CASSGRQGPYEQYF.

V gene TRBV7-9 combines with J gene TRBJ1-1, with 9 bases identical to TRBD1. Per germline, CDR1 SEHNR and CDR2 FQNEAQ (reference sequence). CDR3 size: 14 residues. The trim removed 1 base at V and 6 bases at J, leaving 3 bases unmatched. This CDR3 reads CASSLGQGEAEAFF. CDR3 bases: TGTGCCAGCAGCTTAGGACAGGGGGAGGCTGAAGCTTTCTTT.

V is TRBV7-2 and J is TRBJ2-7, with 8 nucleotides matching TRBD1. The CDR3 extends over 13 amino acids. From germline, CDR1 is SGHTA and CDR2 FQGNSA. The trim removed 1 base at V and 6 bases at J, leaving 2 bases unmatched. The CDR3 coding sequence is TGTGCCAGCAGCTTAGGCAGGGGGCGCGAGCAGTACTTC. Residues: CASSLGRGREQYF.

This chain links TRBV11-3 with TRBJ2-3; unclear D gene. Germline assignment: CDR1 SGHNT and CDR2 YENEEA. V dropped 5 bases and J dropped 4 bases, with 19 bases sitting between them. The CDR3 runs 16 residues. The CDR3: CASSRRAIQSADTQYF. The DNA for the CDR3 is TGTGCCAGCAGCCGAAGAGCGATCCAGTCAGCAGATACGCAGTATTTT. The whole variable domain, remainder taken from reference TRBV11-3 and TRBJ2-3, is EAGVVQSPRYKIIEKKQPVAFWCNPISGHNTLYWYLQNLGQGPELLIRYENEEAVDDSQLPKDRFSAERLKGVDSTLKIQPAELGDSAVYLCASSRRAIQSADTQYFGPGTRLTVL.

The chain has TRBV5-1 and TRBJ2-1; TRBD2 agrees at 13 bases. Trimming cost V 5 bases and J 9 bases; bases outside gene matches: 11. Germline V gene lookup returns CDR1 SGHRS and CDR2 YFSETQ. The length of the CDR3 is 16 residues. CDR3 bases: TGCGCCAGCAGACTAACTAGCGGGAGGGCCCGTGGTGAGCAGTTCTTC. Translating it yields CASRLTSGRARGEQFF.

The rearrangement uses TRBV11-3 and TRBJ1-3, with D possibly being TRBD1 (5 bases). Germline V CDR1 and CDR2: SGHNT, YENEEA. The V gene lost 5 bases and the J gene lost 0 bases, with 14 bases spanning the gap. The CDR3 loop spans 16 amino acids. In DNA form, the CDR3 reads TGTGCCAGCAGCGCCCGACAGAGACCCTCTGGAAACACCATATATTTT. It encodes CASSARQRPSGNTIYF.